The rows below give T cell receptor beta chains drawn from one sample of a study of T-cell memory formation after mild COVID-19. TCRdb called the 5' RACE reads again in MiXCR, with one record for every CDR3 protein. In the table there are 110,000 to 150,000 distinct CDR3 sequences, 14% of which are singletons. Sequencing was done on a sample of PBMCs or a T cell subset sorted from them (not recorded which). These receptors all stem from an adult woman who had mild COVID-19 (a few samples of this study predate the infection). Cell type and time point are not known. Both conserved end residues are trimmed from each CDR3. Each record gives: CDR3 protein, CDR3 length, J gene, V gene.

CDR3aa: ASRPQGNYNEQF
len: 12
j_gene: TRBJ2-1
v_gene: TRBV28

CDR3aa: ASSVASANTEAF
len: 12
j_gene: TRBJ1-1
v_gene: TRBV9

CDR3aa: ASSKSSYEQY
len: 10
j_gene: TRBJ2-7
v_gene: TRBV7-2

CDR3aa: ASSTRLAGPGDIQY
len: 14
j_gene: TRBJ2-4
v_gene: TRBV2

CDR3aa: ASSFGGQSNTGELF
len: 14
j_gene: TRBJ2-2
v_gene: TRBV12-3/TRBV12-4

CDR3aa: ASSSLGDRGLETQY
len: 14
j_gene: TRBJ2-5
v_gene: TRBV7-9

CDR3aa: AWSGGGGMY
len: 9
j_gene: TRBJ2-3
v_gene: TRBV30

CDR3aa: ASSPSPGLSSYNSPLH
len: 16
j_gene: TRBJ1-6
v_gene: TRBV4-1

CDR3aa: ASSQDFGRGFHSGNTIY
len: 17
j_gene: TRBJ1-3
v_gene: TRBV4-3

CDR3aa: SARDAMASGIRVSDEQY
len: 17
j_gene: TRBJ2-7
v_gene: TRBV20-1

CDR3aa: ASSSGGGGELF
len: 11
j_gene: TRBJ2-2
v_gene: TRBV5-6

CDR3aa: ASSLQETQY
len: 9
j_gene: TRBJ2-5
v_gene: TRBV7-9

CDR3aa: AWRDGQNTEAF
len: 11
j_gene: TRBJ1-1
v_gene: TRBV30

CDR3aa: ASSSTDLPYEQY
len: 12
j_gene: TRBJ2-7
v_gene: TRBV6-2/TRBV6-3

CDR3aa: SVHLAGAYEQY
len: 11
j_gene: TRBJ2-7
v_gene: TRBV29-1

CDR3aa: ASSYSSDSYEQY
len: 12
j_gene: TRBJ2-7
v_gene: TRBV6-2/TRBV6-3

CDR3aa: ASSLELRVMDEQY
len: 13
j_gene: TRBJ2-7
v_gene: TRBV5-1

CDR3aa: SGGTGTAAYEQY
len: 12
j_gene: TRBJ2-7
v_gene: TRBV29-1

CDR3aa: ASSLDTGRTNQPQH
len: 14
j_gene: TRBJ1-5
v_gene: TRBV5-5

CDR3aa: ASSPASTGSFYEQY
len: 14
j_gene: TRBJ2-7
v_gene: TRBV9

CDR3aa: ATSREGLDSNTGELF
len: 15
j_gene: TRBJ2-2
v_gene: TRBV15

CDR3aa: SARTLGLAGNNEQF
len: 14
j_gene: TRBJ2-1
v_gene: TRBV20-1

CDR3aa: ASSSVQGRTYEQY
len: 13
j_gene: TRBJ2-7
v_gene: TRBV5-5

CDR3aa: ASSQELRSPNTGELF
len: 15
j_gene: TRBJ2-2
v_gene: TRBV4-3

CDR3aa: ASSWGGRGMNTEAF
len: 14
j_gene: TRBJ1-1
v_gene: TRBV5-4

CDR3aa: ASSHDLGDEQF
len: 11
j_gene: TRBJ2-1
v_gene: TRBV5-1

CDR3aa: ATSGSSGGETQY
len: 12
j_gene: TRBJ2-5
v_gene: TRBV15

CDR3aa: ASSLGEPGWITEAF
len: 14
j_gene: TRBJ1-1
v_gene: TRBV27

CDR3aa: ASSLEPPGGGGNTEAF
len: 16
j_gene: TRBJ1-1
v_gene: TRBV7-6

CDR3aa: ASRSATPEQY
len: 10
j_gene: TRBJ2-7
v_gene: TRBV6-2/TRBV6-3

CDR3aa: ASSVSRGSYEQY
len: 12
j_gene: TRBJ2-7
v_gene: TRBV4-3

CDR3aa: ASSSGWGNEQF
len: 11
j_gene: TRBJ2-1
v_gene: TRBV7-7

CDR3aa: SARIGGADFYNEQF
len: 14
j_gene: TRBJ2-1
v_gene: TRBV20-1

CDR3aa: ASSLDGYT
len: 8
j_gene: TRBJ1-2
v_gene: TRBV11-3

CDR3aa: ASSWGSSPSPDTQY
len: 14
j_gene: TRBJ2-3
v_gene: TRBV5-4